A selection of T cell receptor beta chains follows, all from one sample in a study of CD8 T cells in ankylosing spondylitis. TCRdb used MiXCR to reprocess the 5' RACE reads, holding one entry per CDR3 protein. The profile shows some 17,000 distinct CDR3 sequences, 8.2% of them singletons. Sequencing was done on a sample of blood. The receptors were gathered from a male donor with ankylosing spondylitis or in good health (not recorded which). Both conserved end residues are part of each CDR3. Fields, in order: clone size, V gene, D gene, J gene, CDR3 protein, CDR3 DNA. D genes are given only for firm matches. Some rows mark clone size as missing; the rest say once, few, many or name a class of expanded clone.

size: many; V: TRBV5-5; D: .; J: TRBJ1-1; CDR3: CASSLFSGAALNTEAFF; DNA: TGTGCCAGCAGCCTATTCTCCGGGGCAGCCTTGAACACTGAAGCTTTCTTT
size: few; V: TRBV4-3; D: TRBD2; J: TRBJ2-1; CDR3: CASSQESGAYNEQFF; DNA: TGCGCCAGCAGCCAAGAGAGCGGGGCCTACAATGAGCAGTTCTTC
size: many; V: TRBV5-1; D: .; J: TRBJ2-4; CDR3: CASSSTGLLAKNIQYF; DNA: TGCGCCAGCAGCTCGACAGGTTTGCTAGCCAAAAACATTCAGTACTTC
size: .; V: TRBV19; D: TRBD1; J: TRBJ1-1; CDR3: CASGHRGAEAFF; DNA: TGTGCCAGTGGCCACAGGGGCGCTGAAGCTTTCTTT
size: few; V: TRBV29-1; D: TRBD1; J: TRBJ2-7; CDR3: CSTGQGGPSWAYEQYF; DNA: TGCAGTACAGGACAGGGGGGGCCCTCGTGGGCCTACGAGCAGTACTTC
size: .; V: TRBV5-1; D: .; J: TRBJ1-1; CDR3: CASSSRTVNTEAFF; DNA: TGCGCCAGCAGCTCGAGGACGGTGAACACTGAAGCTTTCTTT
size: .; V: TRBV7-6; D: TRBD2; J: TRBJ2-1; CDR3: CASSLAWREALGNEQFF; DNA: TGTGCCAGCAGCTTAGCGTGGCGGGAGGCCTTAGGTAATGAGCAGTTCTTC
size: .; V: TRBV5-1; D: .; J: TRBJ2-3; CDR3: CASSLGDRRGTDTQYF; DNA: TGCGCCAGCAGCTTGGGGGATCGTAGAGGCACAGATACGCAGTATTTT
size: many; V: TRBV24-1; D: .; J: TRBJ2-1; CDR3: CATSDFGRGENEQFF; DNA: TGTGCCACCAGTGATTTTGGCAGGGGGGAGAATGAGCAGTTCTTC
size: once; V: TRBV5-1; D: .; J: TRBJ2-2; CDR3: CASSLDAGRPGELFF; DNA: TGCGCCAGCAGCTTGGACGCAGGGCGCCCCGGGGAGCTGTTTTTT
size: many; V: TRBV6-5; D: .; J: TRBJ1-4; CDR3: CASSSTGFEKLFF; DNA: TGTGCCAGCAGTTCCACAGGTTTTGAAAAACTGTTTTTT
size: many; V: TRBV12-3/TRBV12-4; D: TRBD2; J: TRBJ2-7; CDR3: CASSPLTSLYEQYF; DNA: TGTGCCAGCAGTCCCCTGACTAGCCTATACGAGCAGTACTTC
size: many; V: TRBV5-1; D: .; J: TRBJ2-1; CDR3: CASSTGLRHNEQFF; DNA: TGCGCCAGCAGCACCGGACTTCGTCACAATGAGCAGTTCTTC
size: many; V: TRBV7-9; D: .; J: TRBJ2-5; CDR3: CASSILIQETQYF; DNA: TGTGCCAGCAGCATCCTAATTCAAGAGACCCAGTACTTC
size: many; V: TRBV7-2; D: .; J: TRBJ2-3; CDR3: CASSYRSGTDTQYF; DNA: TGTGCCAGCAGCTACCGTTCCGGCACAGATACGCAGTATTTT
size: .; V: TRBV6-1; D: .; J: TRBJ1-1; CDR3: CASSERGERGTEAFF; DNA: TGTGCCAGCAGTGAAAGGGGGGAACGCGGTACTGAAGCTTTCTTT
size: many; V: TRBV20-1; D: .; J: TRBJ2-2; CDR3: CSARSTTGELFF; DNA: TGCAGTGCTCGTAGCACCACCGGGGAGCTGTTTTTT
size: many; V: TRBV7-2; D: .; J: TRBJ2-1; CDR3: CASSLGLGNNEQFF; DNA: TGTGCCAGCAGCTTAGGACTCGGAAACAATGAGCAGTTCTTC
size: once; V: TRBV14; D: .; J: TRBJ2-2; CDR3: CASSQDRGIDTGELFF; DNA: TGTGCCAGCAGCCAAGACAGGGGTATCGACACCGGGGAGCTGTTTTTT
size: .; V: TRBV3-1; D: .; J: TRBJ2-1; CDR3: CASSTKTVWGEQFF; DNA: TGTGCCAGCAGCACCAAAACGGTGTGGGGGGAGCAGTTCTTC
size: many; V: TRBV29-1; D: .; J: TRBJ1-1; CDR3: CSVAEVGVDTEAFF; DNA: TGCAGCGTGGCAGAGGTAGGAGTGGACACTGAAGCTTTCTTT
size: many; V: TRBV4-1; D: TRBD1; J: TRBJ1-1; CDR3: CASSQVGQVTPEAFF; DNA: TGCGCCAGCAGCCAAGTCGGACAGGTGACTCCTGAAGCTTTCTTT
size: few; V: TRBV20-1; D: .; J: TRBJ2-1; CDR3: CSASEGEQFF; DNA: TGCAGTGCTAGTGAGGGTGAGCAGTTCTTC
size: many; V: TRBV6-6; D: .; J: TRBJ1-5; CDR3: CASSYSGGADQPQHF; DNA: TGTGCCAGCAGTTACTCAGGGGGGGCGGATCAGCCCCAGCATTTT
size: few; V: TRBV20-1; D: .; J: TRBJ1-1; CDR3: CSAREGGTEAFF; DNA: TGCAGTGCTAGAGAGGGGGGCACTGAAGCTTTCTTT
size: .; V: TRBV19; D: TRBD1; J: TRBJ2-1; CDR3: CASSPPGTGDYNEQFF; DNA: TGTGCCAGTAGTCCGCCGGGGACAGGGGACTACAATGAGCAGTTCTTC
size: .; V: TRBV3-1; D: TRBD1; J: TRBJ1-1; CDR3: CASSLGTAGNTEAFF; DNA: TGTGCCAGCAGCCTCGGGACAGCTGGAAACACTGAAGCTTTCTTT
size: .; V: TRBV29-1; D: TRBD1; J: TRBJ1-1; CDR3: CSVDPWGQGGEAFF; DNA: TGCAGCGTCGATCCCTGGGGACAGGGCGGTGAAGCTTTCTTT
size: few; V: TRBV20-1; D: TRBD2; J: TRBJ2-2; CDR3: CSASGGTPGELFF; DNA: TGCAGTGCTAGCGGGGGGACGCCCGGGGAGCTGTTTTTT
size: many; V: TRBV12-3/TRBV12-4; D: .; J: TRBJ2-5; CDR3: CASSLPNPSGEETQYF; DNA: TGTGCCAGCAGTCTACCCAACCCTTCAGGGGAAGAGACCCAGTACTTC
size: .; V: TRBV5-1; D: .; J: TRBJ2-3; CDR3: CASSPWGPSSFSTDTQYF; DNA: TGCGCCAGCAGCCCCTGGGGCCCCAGCTCTTTTAGCACAGATACGCAGTATTTT
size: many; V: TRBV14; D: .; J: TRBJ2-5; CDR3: CASSRQEVAQYF; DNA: TGTGCCAGCAGCCGACAGGAGGTGGCCCAGTACTTC
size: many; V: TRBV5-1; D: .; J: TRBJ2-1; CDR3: CASSAGQPWQFF; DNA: TGCGCCAGCAGCGCAGGACAGCCATGGCAGTTCTTC
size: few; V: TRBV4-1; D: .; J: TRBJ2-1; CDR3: CASSQRGNEQFF; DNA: TGCGCCAGCAGCCAACGGGGCAATGAGCAGTTCTTC
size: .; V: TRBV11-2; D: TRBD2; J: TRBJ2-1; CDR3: CASSLVRAGVTPNEQFF; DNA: TGTGCCAGCAGCTTAGTTCGGGCGGGAGTTACTCCAAATGAGCAGTTCTTC
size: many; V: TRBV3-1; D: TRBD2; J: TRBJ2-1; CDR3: CASRRSGGNEQFF; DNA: TGTGCCAGCAGGCGGTCGGGAGGGAATGAGCAGTTCTTC